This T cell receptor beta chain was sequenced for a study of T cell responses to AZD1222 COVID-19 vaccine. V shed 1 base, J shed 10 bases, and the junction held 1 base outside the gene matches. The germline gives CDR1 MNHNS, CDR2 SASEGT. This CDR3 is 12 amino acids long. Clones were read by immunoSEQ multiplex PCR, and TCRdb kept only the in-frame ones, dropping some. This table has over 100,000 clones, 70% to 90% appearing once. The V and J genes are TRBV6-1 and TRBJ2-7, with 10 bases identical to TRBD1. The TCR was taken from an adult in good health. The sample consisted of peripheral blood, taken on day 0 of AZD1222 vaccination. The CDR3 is CASSEGTGGQYV. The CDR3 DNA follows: TGTGCCAGCAGTGAAGGGACAGGGGGTCAGTACGTC.